These 19 T cell receptor beta chains were all obtained from the same sample, sequenced in a study of glioma-infiltrating T cells after dendritic cell vaccination. The time point is: after dendritic cell vaccination, including at tumor progression/relapse. Using immunoSEQ multiplex PCR, the repertoire was profiled, and TCRdb retains in-frame clones only, with some absent. The sample has 80,000 to 100,000 clones, approximately 84% seen once. Sequencing was performed on blood, taken after dendritic cell vaccination. All receptors come from a human donor with glioblastoma.

The chain carries TRBV7-9 and TRBJ2-7; TRBD2 matches 13 bases. J gave up 4 bases and V 5 bases, and 5 bases lay outside the gene matches. CDR3 size: 15 residues. The germline gives CDR1 SEHNR, CDR2 FQNEAQ (reference sequence). The CDR3 region has the DNA TGTGCCAGCAGCCCTCGGACTAGCGGGAGTTACGAGCAGTACTTC. Amino acids: CASSPRTSGSYEQYF.

This rearrangement joins TRBV5-6 to TRBJ1-1; tentative D call: TRBD1 (5 bases). This CDR3 has 15 residues. V lost 4 bases, J lost 4 bases, and 17 bases lay in between. Germline CDR1 reads SGHDT; CDR2 reads YYEEEE. The CDR3 nucleotides are TGTGCCAGCAGCCCGACGTGGGGCGCCGGCACTGAAGCTTTCTTT. It codes for CASSPTWGAGTEAFF.

V gene TRBV4-1 combines with J gene TRBJ1-6; tentatively, D is TRBD1 (5 bases). Germline V gene data show CDR1 as MGHRA and CDR2 as YSYEKL. V dropped 0 bases and J dropped 8 bases, with 20 bases sitting between them. This CDR3 is built from 18 residues. CDR3 in amino acids: CASSQDRGGYLIYSPLHF. CDR3 nucleotides: TGCGCCAGCAGCCAAGATAGGGGAGGGTACCTAATCTATTCACCCCTCCACTTT.

The chain recombines TRBV7-8 with TRBJ1-2; a possible D gene is TRBD1 (6 bases). V was pared by 4 bases and J by 2 bases, with 11 bases between. Germline CDR1 reads SGHVS; CDR2 reads FQNEAQ. This CDR3 spans 14 amino acids. The CDR3 DNA follows: TGTGCCAGCAGCTCTGGGACATTGAACTATGGCTACACCTTC. Translation gives CASSSGTLNYGYTF.

This clone occurred a few times. The chain is built from TRBV28 and TRBJ2-2, with 13 bases matching TRBD2. Germline V gives CDR1 MDHEN, CDR2 SYDVKM. J gave up 4 bases and V 5 bases, and 1 base lay outside the gene matches. CDR3 length: 15 residues. The CDR3 here is CASSTSGRVTGELFF. DNA of the CDR3: TGTGCCAGCAGTACTAGCGGGAGGGTCACCGGGGAGCTGTTTTTT.

This rearrangement joins TRBV28 to TRBJ1-2, with D perhaps matching TRBD1 (6 bases). CDR1 is MDHEN and CDR2 is SYDVKM in the germline V gene. Trimming cost V 6 bases and J 3 bases, with 14 bases left between them. The length of the CDR3 is 14 residues. CDR3 sequence: CASSPPGHDYGYTF. The CDR3 DNA reads TGTGCCAGCAGCCCCCCGGGACATGACTATGGCTACACCTTC.

This clone has only a few counts. This chain connects TRBV6-1 to TRBJ1-4; 7 bases agree with TRBD1. Germline CDR1 reads MNHNS; CDR2 reads SASEGT. Trimming removed 3 bases from V and 5 bases from J; junction bases left unmatched: 6. This CDR3 has 15 amino acids. The CDR3 sequence is CASSDQGGQNEKLFF. CDR3 bases: TGTGCCAGCAGTGACCAGGGGGGCCAGAATGAAAAACTGTTTTTT.

The chain uses TRBV18 and TRBJ1-2, with 12 bases fitting TRBD1. J gave up 4 bases and V 3 bases, and 9 bases lay outside the gene matches. The length of the CDR3 is 17 residues. Germline V gene data show CDR1 as KGHSH and CDR2 as LQKENI. CDR3 sequence reads: CASSPSGTGGDPYGYTF. The CDR3 region has the DNA TGTGCCAGCTCACCTAGTGGGACAGGGGGCGATCCCTATGGCTACACCTTC. The full variable domain, in which reference TRBV18 and TRBJ1-2 provide the parts outside the CDR3, is NAGVMQNPRHLVRRRGQEARLRCSPMKGHSHVYWYRQLPEEGLKFMVYLQKENIIDESGMPKERFSAEFPKEGPSILRIQQVVRGDSAAYFCASSPSGTGGDPYGYTFGSGTRLTVV.

There are a few counts of this clone. J is TRBJ2-7 and V is TRBV7-9; 8 nucleotides align to TRBD1. V lost 6 bases to trimming and J lost 1 base; unmatched junction nucleotides: 2. The CDR3 has 13 amino acids. CDR1 and CDR2 from the germline V gene are SEHNR and FQNEAQ (reference sequence). The CDR3 reads CASRGTGSYEQYF. The DNA for the CDR3 is TGTGCCAGCAGGGGGACAGGTTCCTACGAGCAGTACTTC. Together with reference TRBV7-9 and TRBJ2-7, the CDR3 gives the full variable domain: DTGVSQNPRHKITKRGQNVTFRCDPISEHNRLYWYRQTLGQGPEFLTYFQNEAQLEKSRLLSDRFSAERPKGSFSTLEIQRTEQGDSAMYLCASRGTGSYEQYFGPGTRLTVT.

J is TRBJ2-3 and V is TRBV27, with 9 bases matching TRBD1. The junction had 12 bases not matched to a gene; V was cut back by 5 bases and J by 3 bases. CDR3 size: 17 residues. Per the germline V gene, CDR1 is MNHEY and CDR2 is SMNVEV (reference sequence). The CDR3 reads CASSIIPGQGGTDTQYF. The CDR3 coding sequence is TGTGCCAGCAGTATAATCCCGGGACAGGGAGGTACAGATACGCAGTATTTT.

This clone was counted a few times. This sequence joins TRBV11-3 and TRBJ2-2; D is unclear. This CDR3 has 14 residues. Per germline, CDR1 SGHNT and CDR2 YENEEA. V was cut by 5 bases and J by 6 bases, with 13 bases left in between. The CDR3 DNA reads as TGTGCCAGCAGCCTACGTCCCCTCTCCGGGGAGCTGTTTTTT. It codes for CASSLRPLSGELFF. The full variable domain, completed using reference TRBV11-3 and TRBJ2-2, is EAGVVQSPRYKIIEKKQPVAFWCNPISGHNTLYWYLQNLGQGPELLIRYENEEAVDDSQLPKDRFSAERLKGVDSTLKIQPAELGDSAVYLCASSLRPLSGELFFGEGSRLTVL.

The chain employs TRBV19 and TRBJ1-1, with a possible D match to TRBD1 (6 bases). Between the trimmed V and J ends, which lost 1 base and 1 base, there was a span of 7 bases. Germline V gives CDR1 LNHDA, CDR2 SQIVND (reference sequence). The CDR3 length is 14 residues. The CDR3 DNA reads TGTGCCAGTAGTATAGCGACAGGGAACACTGAAGCTTTCTTT. Amino acids: CASSIATGNTEAFF.

V and J are TRBV5-4 and TRBJ2-7, with TRBD2 as a possible D gene (6 bases). Germline CDR1 and CDR2: SGHNT and YYREEE (reference sequence). The V and J ends lost 4 bases and 6 bases respectively, with 20 bases between them. This CDR3 comprises 15 residues. CDR3 region: CASSQPLGLGGEQYF. CDR3 bases: TGTGCCAGCAGCCAACCGTTGGGGCTGGGAGGCGAGCAGTACTTC. Using reference TRBV5-4 and TRBJ2-7 for the parts outside the CDR3, the full variable domain is ETGVTQSPTHLIKTRGQQVTLRCSSQSGHNTVSWYQQALGQGPQFIFQYYREEENGRGNFPPRFSGLQFPNYSSELNVNALELDDSALYLCASSQPLGLGGEQYFGPGTRLTVT.

The J gene is TRBJ1-2, the V gene TRBV5-1, with D tentatively TRBD1 (6 bases). V shed 4 bases and J shed 2 bases, with 9 bases lying between them. The CDR3 sequence is 13 residues long. CDR1 and CDR2 (germline): SGHRS, YFSETQ. CDR3 protein: CASSPGQNYGYTF. The CDR3 bases are TGCGCCAGCAGCCCTGGACAGAACTATGGCTACACCTTC.

As concerns this clone: The sample has other DNA sequences that encode this CDR3 too. The V and J genes are TRBV28 and TRBJ1-4; D unresolved. CDR3 length: 14 residues. V lost 6 bases and J 0 bases, leaving 8 bases between the germline ends. Germline V gene lookup returns CDR1 MDHEN and CDR2 SYDVKM. As DNA, the CDR3 is TGTGCCAGCAGCCAAACAGCAACTAATGAAAAACTGTTTTTT. It translates to CASSQTATNEKLFF. Combining the CDR3 with reference TRBV28 and TRBJ1-4 gives the whole variable domain DVKVTQSSRYLVKRTGEKVFLECVQDMDHENMFWYRQDPGLGLRLIYFSYDVKMKEKGDIPEGYSVSREKKERFSLILESASTNQTSMYLCASSQTATNEKLFFGSGTQLSVL.

The rearrangement joins TRBV6-6 to TRBJ2-2, with D tentatively TRBD2 (6 bases). V lost 7 bases and J 5 bases, leaving 14 bases between the germline ends. This CDR3 has 14 amino acids. Germline V gene data show CDR1 as MNHNY and CDR2 as SVGAGI (reference sequence). CDR3 coding DNA: TGTGCCAGCAAATTGACTAGTAGTACCGGGGAGCTGTTTTTT. Encoded protein: CASKLTSSTGELFF.

This clone was observed once. The chain carries TRBV19 and TRBJ2-7; 7 nucleotides match TRBD1. The CDR3 runs 15 residues. The germline V gene encodes CDR1 LNHDA and CDR2 SQIVND (reference sequence). After removal of 3 bases from V and 6 bases from J, the junction contained 11 bases not matched to a gene. This CDR3 is CASSIRGQEGGEQYF. The CDR3, as DNA: TGTGCCAGTAGTATTCGAGGACAGGAAGGGGGCGAGCAGTACTTC.

The genes are TRBV5-1 and TRBJ2-7; TRBD1 agrees at 7 bases. Losses at the gene ends were 0 bases for V and 2 bases for J; bases not matched to a gene: 5. There are 15 residues in the CDR3. Germline V lookup: CDR1 SGHRS, CDR2 YFSETQ. The DNA for the CDR3 is TGCGCCAGCAGCTTGGAATTGGGACAGCCCTACGAGCAGTACTTC. Amino acid sequence: CASSLELGQPYEQYF.

The chain carries TRBV25-1 and TRBJ2-3; 7 positions agree with TRBD1. The junction had 8 bases not matched to a gene; V was cut back by 6 bases and J by 2 bases. The length of the CDR3 is 15 residues. CDR1 MGHDK and CDR2 SYGVNS come from the germline V gene. This CDR3 is CASSPTGDNTDTQYF. CDR3 in DNA: TGTGCCAGCAGCCCAACAGGGGACAACACAGATACGCAGTATTTT.